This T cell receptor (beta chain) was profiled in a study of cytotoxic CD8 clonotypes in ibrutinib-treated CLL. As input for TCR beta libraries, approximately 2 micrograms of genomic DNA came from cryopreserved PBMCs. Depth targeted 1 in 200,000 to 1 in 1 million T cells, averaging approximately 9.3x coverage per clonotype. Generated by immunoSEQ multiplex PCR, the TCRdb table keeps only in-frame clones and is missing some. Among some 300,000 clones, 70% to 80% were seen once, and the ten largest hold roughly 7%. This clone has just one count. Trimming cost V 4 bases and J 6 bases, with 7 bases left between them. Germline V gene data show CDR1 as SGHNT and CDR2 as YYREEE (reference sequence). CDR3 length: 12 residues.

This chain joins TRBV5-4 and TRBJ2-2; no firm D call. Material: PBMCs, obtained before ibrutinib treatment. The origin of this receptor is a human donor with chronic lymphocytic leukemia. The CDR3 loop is CASSVEAGELFF. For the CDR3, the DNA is TGTGCCAGCAGCGTAGAGGCCGGGGAGCTGTTTTTT.